This T cell receptor beta chain was captured in a study of T-cell reconstitution after alpha-beta-depleted transplantation in children. Study-wide findings and caveats: After transplant, high TCRbeta diversity at day 60 in some patients arose from surviving recipient T cells and thymic progenitors.

In the case of this clonotype: Its matching antigen is unknown.

Preparing the TCRbeta library involved the use of unique molecular identifiers. TCRdb processed the PCR reads anew with MiXCR; each CDR3 protein has one entry. This table has under 300,000 distinct CDR3 sequences, 11% appearing once. This sequence was found in a male patient aged 2 to 10 who had a stem cell transplant for chronic granulomatous disease, so the T cells may come from the graft donor. Here the sequenced sample was peripheral blood, taken 180 days after TCRalphabeta/CD19-depleted stem cell transplant.

The CDR3 is CASPGTGISADTQYF. In nucleotides, the CDR3 is TGTGCCAGCCCCGGGACAGGGATTTCAGCAGATACGCAGTATTTT. V usage is TRBV2 and J usage is TRBJ2-3, with TRBD1 matching 9 bases. In germline, CDR1 is SNHLY, CDR2 FYNNEI. After removal of 8 bases from V and 4 bases from J, the junction contained 10 bases not matched to a gene. The CDR3 is 15 amino acids. The complete variable domain, with remaining parts taken from reference TRBV2 and TRBJ2-3, reads EPEVTQTPSHQVTQMGQEVILRCVPISNHLYFYWYRQILGQKVEFLVSFYNNEISEKSEIFDDQFSVERPDGSNFTLKIRSTKLEDSAMYFCASPGTGISADTQYFGPGTRLTVL.